This T cell receptor (beta chain) was recovered during a study of blood T cell repertoires in COVID-19. As for the study in general: Spain, Italy and the United States supplied samples that represented acute and convalescent COVID-19. T cells, B-cell-depleted T cells, or PBMCs provided the cDNA or gDNA that served as material.

In the source study's methods: Estimates of nucleated cell counts were drawn from the amplification of reference gene primers. Data came from immunoSEQ multiplex PCR; TCRdb stores just in-frame clones and leaves some out. The V and J calls and the clone size are those of that table, but D and trimming were determined from the DNA. The data contain 9,500 to 15,000 clones, roughly 90% of them singletons. V dropped 5 bases and J dropped 0 bases, with 7 bases sitting between them. Looked up from germline, CDR1 is SSHAT and CDR2 is FNYEAQ (reference sequence). This CDR3 comprises 14 residues. The TCR was taken from a man in his 70s with active COVID-19. The chain employs TRBV7-7 and TRBJ2-2; D perhaps matches TRBD2 (5 bases). The sequencing input was peripheral blood. The CDR3 nucleotides are TGTGCCAGCAGCCGGGGTTCGAACACCGGGGAGCTGTTTTTT. Its translation is CASSRGSNTGELFF.